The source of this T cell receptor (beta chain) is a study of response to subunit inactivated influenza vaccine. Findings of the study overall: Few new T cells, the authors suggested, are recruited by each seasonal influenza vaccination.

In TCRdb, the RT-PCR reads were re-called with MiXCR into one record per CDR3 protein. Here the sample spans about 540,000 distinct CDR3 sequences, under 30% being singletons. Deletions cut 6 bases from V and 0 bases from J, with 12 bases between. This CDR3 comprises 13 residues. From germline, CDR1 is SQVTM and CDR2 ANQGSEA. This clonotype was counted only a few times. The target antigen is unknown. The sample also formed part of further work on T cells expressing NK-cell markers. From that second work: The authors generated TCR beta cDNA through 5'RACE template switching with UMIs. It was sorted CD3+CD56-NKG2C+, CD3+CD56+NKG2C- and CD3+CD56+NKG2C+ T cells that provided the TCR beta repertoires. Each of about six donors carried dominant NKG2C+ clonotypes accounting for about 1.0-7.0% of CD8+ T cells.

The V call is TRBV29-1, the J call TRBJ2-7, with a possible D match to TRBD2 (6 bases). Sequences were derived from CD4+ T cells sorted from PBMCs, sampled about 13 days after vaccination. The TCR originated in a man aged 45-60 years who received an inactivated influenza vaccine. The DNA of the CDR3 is TGCAGCGTGCCGGCCGGGAGCTCCTACGAGCAGTACTTC. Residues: CSVPAGSSYEQYF.